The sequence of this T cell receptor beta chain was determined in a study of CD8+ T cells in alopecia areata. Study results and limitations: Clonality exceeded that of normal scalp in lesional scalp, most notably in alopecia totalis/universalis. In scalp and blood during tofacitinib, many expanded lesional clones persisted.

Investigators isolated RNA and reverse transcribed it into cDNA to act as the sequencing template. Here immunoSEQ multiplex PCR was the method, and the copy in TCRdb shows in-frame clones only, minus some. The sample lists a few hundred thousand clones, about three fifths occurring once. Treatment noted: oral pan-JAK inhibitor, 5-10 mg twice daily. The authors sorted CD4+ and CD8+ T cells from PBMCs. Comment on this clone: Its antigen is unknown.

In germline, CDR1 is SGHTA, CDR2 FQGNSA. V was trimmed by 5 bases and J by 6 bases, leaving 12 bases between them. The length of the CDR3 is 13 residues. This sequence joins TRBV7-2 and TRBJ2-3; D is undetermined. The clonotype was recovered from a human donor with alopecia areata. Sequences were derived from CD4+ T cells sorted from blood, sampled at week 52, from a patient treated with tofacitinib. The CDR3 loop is CASSKSGSDTQYF. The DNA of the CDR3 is TGTGCCAGCAGCAAGTCAGGCTCTGATACGCAGTATTTT.